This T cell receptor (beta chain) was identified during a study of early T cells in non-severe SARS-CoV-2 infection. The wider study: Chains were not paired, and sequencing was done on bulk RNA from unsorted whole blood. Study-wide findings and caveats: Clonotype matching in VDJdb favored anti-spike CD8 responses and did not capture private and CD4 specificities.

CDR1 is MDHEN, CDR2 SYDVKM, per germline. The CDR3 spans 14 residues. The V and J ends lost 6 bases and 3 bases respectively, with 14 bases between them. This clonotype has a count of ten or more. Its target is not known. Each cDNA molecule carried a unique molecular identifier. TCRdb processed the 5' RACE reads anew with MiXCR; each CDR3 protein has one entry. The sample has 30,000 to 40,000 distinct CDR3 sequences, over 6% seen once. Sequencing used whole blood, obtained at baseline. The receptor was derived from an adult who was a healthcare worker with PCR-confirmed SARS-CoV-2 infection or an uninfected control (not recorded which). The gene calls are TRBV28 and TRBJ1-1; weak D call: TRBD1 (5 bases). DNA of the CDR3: TGTGCCAGCAGGCCAGGGAATATATACACTGAAGCTTTCTTT. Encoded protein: CASRPGNIYTEAFF.